This T cell receptor beta chain was identified in a study of CD8+ T cells in alopecia areata. Study outcomes and limitations: Higher clonality was seen in lesional scalp than in normal scalp, especially in alopecia totalis/universalis. TCRs were shared less clearly across patients than in mice, possibly for HLA-related reasons. Scalp data also include sequences from resident alphabeta T cells of normal skin.

A few counts support this clone. Its target is not known. Using a FACSAria, the CD4+ and CD8+ T cells were sorted from the PBMCs. CDR1 is LGHNA, CDR2 YNFKEQ, per germline. CDR3 size: 16 residues. V was pared by 4 bases and J by 1 base, with 10 bases of the junction left unmatched. Reverse transcription of extracted RNA yielded cDNA, which provided the sequencing template. Sequenced by immunoSEQ multiplex PCR; TCRdb stores in-frame clones only, minus some. Of approximately 150,000 clones listed, 50% to 65% are singletons. The chain recombines TRBV4-2 with TRBJ2-7; 7 nucleotides line up with TRBD2. The TCR sequence derives from a human donor in good health. The sequencing sample was made of CD4+ T cells sorted from blood. Here the CDR3 DNA reads TGTGCCAGCAGCCGTAGGCGGTTCGGGGGGTCCTACGAGCAGTACTTC. Protein: CASSRRRFGGSYEQYF.